A single T cell receptor beta chain is shown here with its context. The antigen is undetermined. A read error may account for a junction end that differs from germline. This record comes from a study of tumor-infiltrating lymphocytes in glioblastoma multiforme. Three nested ARM-PCR rounds with V-beta and C-beta primers built TCRB libraries. TCRdb re-derived calls from the multiplex PCR reads in MiXCR, one entry per CDR3 protein. The sample shows fewer than 10,000 distinct CDR3 sequences, around three quarters of them seen only once. Regarding the study as a whole: The TCR and somatic mutation analysis included just one glioblastoma patient. Clone frequencies may be distorted by unequal TCR transcripts per cell.

The receptor was isolated from a male donor with glioblastoma. What was sequenced was brain tumor tissue.

CDR3 bases: TGTGCCAGTAGCTTAGCAGTAAGGGGTCCTTCGTACAATGAGCAGTTCTTC. Protein product: CASSLAVRGPSYNEQFF. V gene TRBV11-2 combines with J gene TRBJ2-1, with D perhaps TRBD1 (5 bases). This CDR3 is built from 17 residues. CDR1 and CDR2 (germline): SGHAT, FQNNGV.